These 6 T cell receptor beta chains were sequenced from one sample in a study of T cell clonality in common variable immunodeficiency. Regarding the study as a whole: Reportedly, TCR beta sequences from common variable immunodeficiency showed fewer deletions and N-nucleotide insertions.

No cognate antigen is known for these TCRs. Generated by immunoSEQ multiplex PCR, the TCRdb table keeps only in-frame clones and is missing some. This repertoire lists roughly 9,900 clones without singletons; over 6% sits in the top ten. Sequenced sample: peripheral blood mononuclear cells. These TCRs come from a human donor with common variable immunodeficiency.

This clone has only a few counts. With the read ending 3 residues before the CDR3 end, the germline J gene is used to fill in that end. The gene calls are TRBV7-2 and TRBJ1-2; 8 positions agree with TRBD1. The CDR3 runs 13 residues. Germline loops: CDR1 SGHTA, CDR2 FQGNSA. The CDR3 bases that were read are TGTGCCAGCAGCCCACAGGGGGGGGGAGGC. It specifies CASSPQGGGG. The CDR3 as a whole reads CASSPQGGGGYTF.

Turning to this clone: The read is 3 residues too short to cover the CDR3 end, so that end is filled in from the germline J gene. V is TRBV10-3 and J is TRBJ2-7; 8 bases line up with TRBD2. The V and J ends lost 6 bases and 3 bases, in that order; junction bases with no gene match: 7. The CDR3 loop spans 14 amino acids. Germline V gives CDR1 ENHRY, CDR2 SYGVKD. The CDR3 bases that were read are TGTGCCATCAGCAGACCGGGACTAGGCTACGAG. Its protein is CAISRPGLGYE. The entire CDR3 is CAISRPGLGYEQYF.

Comments on this clone: The read finishes 3 residues shy of the CDR3 end, and the germline J gene is used to complete it. The V and J genes are TRBV18 and TRBJ1-2, with a possible D match to TRBD1 (5 bases). V was clipped by 2 bases and J by 4 bases, with 8 bases between them. There are 13 residues in the CDR3. Germline lookup yields CDR1 KGHSH and CDR2 LQKENI. The sequenced CDR3 bases are TGTGCCAGCTCACCAGCGGGGCGCTATGGC. This translates into CASSPAGRYG. The entire CDR3 protein is CASSPAGRYGYTF.

Concerning this clone itself: The read comes to an end 3 residues before the CDR3 does, leaving the germline J gene to fill in the end. This chain connects TRBV7-6 to TRBJ2-3, with a weak D call TRBD2 (5 bases). This CDR3 has 13 residues. Trimming took off 5 bases at V and 6 bases at J, with 12 bases between the two ends. CDR1 and CDR2 from the germline V gene are SGHVS and FNYEAQ. The CDR3 spells CASSLTRLDTQYF. The CDR3 DNA, read in part, is TGTGCCAGCAGCCTAACTAGGCTTGATACG.

Worth noting for this clone: The missing CDR3 end, 3 residues past where the read stops, is filled in from the germline J gene. The chain employs TRBV18 and TRBJ2-7; perhaps TRBD2 as D (5 bases). The CDR3 runs to 15 residues. V lost 1 base and J 4 bases, leaving 14 bases between the germline ends. CDR1 KGHSH and CDR2 LQKENI come from the germline V gene. The sequenced CDR3 bases are TGTGCCAGCTCACCACGGAGCGGAGTTGGGTACGAG. This sequence encodes CASSPRSGVGYE. The whole CDR3 protein is CASSPRSGVGYEQYF.

With regard to this clone: The CDR3 goes on 3 residues after the read ends, and that part is filled in from the germline J gene. The V gene is TRBV30, the J gene TRBJ1-5; D perhaps matches TRBD1 (5 bases). The germline V and J ends were trimmed by 2 bases and 6 bases, with 14 bases remaining between them. Germline-derived CDR1 and CDR2 are GTSNPN and SVGIG (reference sequence). CDR3 size: 14 residues. The CDR3 protein is CAWSWGGMFQPQHF. The CDR3 bases that were read are TGTGCCTGGAGTTGGGGGGGTATGTTTCAGCCC.